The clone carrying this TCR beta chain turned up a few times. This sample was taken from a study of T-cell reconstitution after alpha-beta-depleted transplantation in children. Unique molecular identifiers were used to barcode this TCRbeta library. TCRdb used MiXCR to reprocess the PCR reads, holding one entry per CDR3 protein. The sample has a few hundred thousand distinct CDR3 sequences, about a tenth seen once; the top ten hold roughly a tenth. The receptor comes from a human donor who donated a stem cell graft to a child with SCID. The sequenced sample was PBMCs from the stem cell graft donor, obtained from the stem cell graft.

The CDR3 DNA sequence: TGCGCCAGCAGCTACAGGACAGGGGACACCGGGGAGCTGTTTTTT. Translation gives CASSYRTGDTGELFF. The chain couples TRBV5-1 to TRBJ2-2; 9 bases fit TRBD1. Germline trimming cut 3 bases from V and 3 bases from J; bases unmatched to any gene: 3. CDR1 SGHRS and CDR2 YFSETQ come from the germline V gene. The CDR3 loop spans 15 amino acids.